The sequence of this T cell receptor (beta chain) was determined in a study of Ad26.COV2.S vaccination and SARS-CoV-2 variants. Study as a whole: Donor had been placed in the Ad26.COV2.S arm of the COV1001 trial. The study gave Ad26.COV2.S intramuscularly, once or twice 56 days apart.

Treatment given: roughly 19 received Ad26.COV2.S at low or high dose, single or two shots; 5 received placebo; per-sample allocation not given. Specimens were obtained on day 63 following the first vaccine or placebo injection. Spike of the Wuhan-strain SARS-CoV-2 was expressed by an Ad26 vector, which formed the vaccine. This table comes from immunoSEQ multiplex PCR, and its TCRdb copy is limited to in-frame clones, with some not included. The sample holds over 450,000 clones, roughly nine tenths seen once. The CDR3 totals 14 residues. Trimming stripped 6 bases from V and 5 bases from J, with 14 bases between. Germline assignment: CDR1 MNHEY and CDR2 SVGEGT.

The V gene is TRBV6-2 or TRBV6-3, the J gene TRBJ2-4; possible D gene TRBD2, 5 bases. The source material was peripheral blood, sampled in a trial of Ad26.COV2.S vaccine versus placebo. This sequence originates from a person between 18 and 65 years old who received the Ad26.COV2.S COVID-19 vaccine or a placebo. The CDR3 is CASSSTSSQNIQYF. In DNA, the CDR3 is TGTGCCAGCAGCTCCACTAGTTCCCAAAACATTCAGTACTTC.